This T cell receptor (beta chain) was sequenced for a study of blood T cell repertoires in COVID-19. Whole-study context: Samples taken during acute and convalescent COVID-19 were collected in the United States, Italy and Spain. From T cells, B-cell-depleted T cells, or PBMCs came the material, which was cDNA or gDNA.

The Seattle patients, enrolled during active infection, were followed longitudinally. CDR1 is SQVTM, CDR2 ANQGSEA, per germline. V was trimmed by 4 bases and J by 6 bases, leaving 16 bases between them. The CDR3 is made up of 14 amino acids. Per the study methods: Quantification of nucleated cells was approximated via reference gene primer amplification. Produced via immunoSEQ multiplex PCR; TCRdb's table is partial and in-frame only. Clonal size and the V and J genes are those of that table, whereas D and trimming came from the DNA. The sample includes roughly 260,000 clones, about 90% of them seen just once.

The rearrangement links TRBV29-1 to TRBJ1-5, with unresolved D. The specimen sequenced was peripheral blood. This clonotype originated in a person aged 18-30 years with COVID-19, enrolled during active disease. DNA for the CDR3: TGCAGCGTTGTGTTTTGGCCGGGAGGTCAGCCCCAGCATTTT. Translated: CSVVFWPGGQPQHF.